The entry below describes one TCR beta chain. The record originates from a study of OX40 agonist ivuxolimab in advanced cancers. Sequenced by immunoSEQ multiplex PCR; TCRdb stores in-frame clones only, minus some. Found here are 75,000 to 90,000 clones, approximately 85% of them singletons; the top ten hold around 2.4%. Losses at the gene ends were 1 base for V and 7 bases for J; bases not matched to a gene: 6. Germline loops: CDR1 LNHDA, CDR2 SQIVND (reference sequence). This CDR3 region has 15 residues. The chain carries TRBV19 and TRBJ2-1, with 8 bases identical to TRBD2. Sequencing used CD4+ or CD8+ T cells sorted from blood, obtained in a trial of the OX40 agonist ivuxolimab. This TCR derives from an adult with an advanced solid tumor such as melanoma, head and neck, liver or kidney cancer. CDR3: CASSIVSGNANEQFF. CDR3 coding DNA: TGTGCCAGTAGTATAGTTAGCGGGAACGCGAATGAGCAGTTCTTC.